A selection of T cell receptor beta chains follows, all from one sample in a study of high-grade serous ovarian cancer treatment subgroups. The method was immunoSEQ multiplex PCR; TCRdb's version includes in-frame clones alone and lacks a portion of them. The profile shows around 30,000 clones, about 86% of them singletons. The sample was tumor tissue. These receptors came from a human donor with high-grade serous ovarian cancer. Each CDR3 is given with its conserved first and last residue. The D gene is left open where the match is weak. Expanded clones are given a class, and other clones once, few, many or no size at all.

>-|TRBJ1-5|TRBV6-6|TRBD1
CASTQQRQGDQPQHF
TGTGCCAGCACCCAACAAAGACAGGGAGATCAGCCCCAGCATTTT
>-|TRBJ2-5|TRBV6-5|-
CASSYQQGLTRETQYF
TGTGCCAGCAGTTACCAGCAGGGTCTCACCAGGGAGACCCAGTACTTC
>few|TRBJ1-1|TRBV6-5|-
CASSYSLSGGTEAFF
TGTGCCAGCAGTTACTCCCTATCAGGAGGCACTGAAGCTTTCTTT
>-|TRBJ2-6|TRBV6-4|-
CASSEQLTSGANVLTF
TGTGCCAGCAGTGAACAGCTCACCTCTGGGGCCAACGTCCTGACTTTC
>-|TRBJ2-1|TRBV11-2|TRBD2
CASSLELAGDYNEQFF
TGTGCCAGCAGCTTAGAACTAGCGGGAGACTACAATGAGCAGTTCTTC
>once|TRBJ2-7|TRBV10-3|TRBD2
CAISESGKDYEQYF
TGTGCCATCAGTGAGAGCGGGAAGGACTACGAGCAGTACTTC
>-|TRBJ2-1|TRBV11-3|-
CASGESSYNEQFF
TGTGCCAGCGGGGAGAGCTCCTACAATGAGCAGTTCTTC
>-|TRBJ1-3|TRBV30|-
CAWSVFSIGTEGNTIYF
TGTGCCTGGAGTGTATTCTCTATAGGGACTGAAGGAAACACCATATATTTT
>few|TRBJ2-2|TRBV7-6|-
CASSLYRGELFF
TGTGCCAGCAGCCTATATCGAGGGGAGCTGTTTTTT
>-|TRBJ2-2|TRBV11-3|-
CASSLRRGYGELFF
TGTGCCAGCAGCTTAAGGCGAGGTTATGGGGAGCTGTTTTTT
>-|TRBJ2-3|TRBV9|TRBD1
CAIIIRTGDTQYF
TGTGCCATCATCATCCGGACAGGGGATACGCAGTATTTT
>-|TRBJ1-5|TRBV6-1|-
CASRPPGGWEQPQHF
TGTGCCAGCAGGCCGCCTGGGGGCTGGGAACAGCCCCAGCATTTT
>-|TRBJ1-5|TRBV28|-
CASREGNQPQHF
TGTGCCAGCAGGGAGGGGAATCAGCCCCAGCATTTT
>-|TRBJ2-2|TRBV5-1|TRBD2
CASSSLAGDGGELFF
TGCGCCAGCAGCAGTCTAGCGGGAGATGGCGGGGAGCTGTTTTTT
>-|TRBJ1-2|TRBV4-2|-
CASSQASNYGYTF
TGTGCCAGCAGCCAAGCTAGCAACTATGGCTACACCTTC
>-|TRBJ1-1|TRBV2|-
CASTPDGRDTEAFF
TGTGCCAGCACCCCGGACGGGAGGGACACTGAAGCTTTCTTT
>-|TRBJ2-1|TRBV6-6|TRBD2
CASSYPGLAGNNEQFF
TGTGCCAGCAGTTACCCGGGACTAGCGGGTAACAATGAGCAGTTCTTC
>-|TRBJ1-1|TRBV19|-
CASSIRTPPGDTEAFF
TGTGCCAGTAGTATCAGGACCCCCCCTGGAGACACTGAAGCTTTCTTT
>-|TRBJ1-5|TRBV5-5|-
CASSYRDGHQPQHF
TGTGCCAGCAGCTACCGGGACGGACATCAGCCCCAGCATTTT
>-|TRBJ2-3|TRBV14|-
CASSHWESVTDTQYF
TGTGCCAGCAGCCACTGGGAGTCGGTCACAGATACGCAGTATTTT
>-|TRBJ2-7|TRBV4-1|TRBD2
CASSQDSGLDYEQYF
TGCGCCAGCAGCCAAGACTCCGGACTAGACTACGAGCAGTACTTC
>few|TRBJ2-2|TRBV5-1|TRBD2
CASGREGHTGELFF
TGCGCCAGCGGGAGGGAGGGCCACACCGGGGAGCTGTTTTTT
>once|TRBJ2-5|TRBV19|TRBD2
CASSTLASGRARETQYF
TGTGCCAGTAGTACCCTCGCTAGCGGGAGGGCCCGAGAGACCCAGTACTTC
>-|TRBJ2-2|TRBV7-9|-
CASSPDLGIGHGELFF
TGTGCCAGCAGCCCTGACCTTGGGATTGGACACGGGGAGCTGTTTTTT
>-|TRBJ1-1|TRBV28|TRBD1
CTAGGLSREAFF
TGTACGGCAGGGGGCCTCTCCCGGGAAGCTTTCTTT
>-|TRBJ2-1|TRBV11-2|-
CASSFWTIGNEQFF
TGTGCCAGCAGCTTCTGGACTATCGGCAATGAGCAGTTCTTC
>once|TRBJ1-2|TRBV28|TRBD1
CASSPGQGLYGYTF
TGTGCCAGCAGTCCCGGACAGGGCCTCTATGGCTACACCTTC
>once|TRBJ2-5|TRBV28|-
CASSLGTGPSQETQYF
TGTGCCAGCAGCCTAGGGACTGGCCCCTCCCAAGAGACCCAGTACTTC
>-|TRBJ2-7|TRBV7-2|-
CASSSPRGTFYEQYF
TGTGCCAGCAGCTCCCCTCGGGGGACCTTTTACGAGCAGTACTTC
>-|TRBJ2-1|TRBV5-4|TRBD2
CASIDSTSRGDEQFF
TGTGCCAGCATCGATTCGACTAGCCGAGGCGATGAGCAGTTCTTC
>-|TRBJ1-2|TRBV7-9|-
CASSPVGETLGYTF
TGTGCCAGCAGCCCCGTGGGAGAGACGCTGGGCTACACCTTC
>few|TRBJ1-2|TRBV28|-
CASSLLGNRVDGGYTF
TGTGCCAGCAGTTTACTCGGCAACAGGGTTGATGGTGGCTACACCTTC
>once|TRBJ2-7|TRBV10-3|TRBD1
CAISGTGALYEQYF
TGTGCCATCAGTGGAACAGGGGCCTTATACGAGCAGTACTTC
>-|TRBJ1-2|TRBV13|-
CASSLVDAETNYGYTF
TGTGCCAGCAGCTTAGTCGATGCGGAAACTAACTATGGCTACACCTTC
>-|TRBJ2-3|TRBV13|-
CASSLGAGPDTQYF
TGTGCCAGCAGCTTAGGCGCGGGGCCGGATACGCAGTATTTT